These T cell receptor beta chains were read from a single sample in a study of T cell responses to AZD1222 COVID-19 vaccine. Here immunoSEQ multiplex PCR was the method, and the copy in TCRdb shows in-frame clones only, minus some. The data hold 150,000 or so clones, with about 92% observed a single time. Sample: peripheral blood, taken on day 0 of AZD1222 vaccination. All receptors derive from an adult in good health. Each CDR3 is given with its conserved first and last residue. Each record gives: CDR3 length, V gene, J gene, clone size, D gene, CDR3 DNA, CDR3 protein. The D gene is left open where the match is weak. A clone size is listed for some rows: how often the clone was seen (once, few, many), or a class if it is expanded.

>16|TRBV5-1|TRBJ1-1|.|TRBD1
TGCGCCAGCAGCCCAAAACAGGGGGCGGTGAACACTGAAGCTTTCTTT
CASSPKQGAVNTEAFF
>15|TRBV7-2|TRBJ2-3|.|.
TGTGCCAGCAGCTTACCGCAGGGTCCAGCAGATACGCAGTATTTT
CASSLPQGPADTQYF
>15|TRBV7-9|TRBJ2-1|.|.
TGTGCCAGCAGCGTGGACGGAAGCTCCTACAATGAGCAGTTCTTC
CASSVDGSSYNEQFF
>13|TRBV7-9|TRBJ1-2|few|.
TGTGCCAGCAGCTTGGGGGTTGTCTATGGCTACACCTTC
CASSLGVVYGYTF
>16|TRBV5-1|TRBJ1-1|.|TRBD1
TGCGCCAGCAGCGCGGGGGACAGCGGGGTGGGCACTGAAGCTTTCTTT
CASSAGDSGVGTEAFF
>12|TRBV5-1|TRBJ1-4|.|.
TGCGCCAGCAGCTTGGACCGTTTGGAACTGTTTTTT
CASSLDRLELFF
>12|TRBV19|TRBJ1-6|.|TRBD1
TGTGCCAGTGGGACAGGGGTTTCACCCCTCCACTTT
CASGTGVSPLHF
>15|TRBV28|TRBJ1-3|.|TRBD1
TGTGCCAGCAGTTTCGGGGACAGGGTTGGAAACACCATATATTTT
CASSFGDRVGNTIYF
>13|TRBV28|TRBJ1-2|.|.
TGTGCCAGCACCTCGGGGTTGAACTATGGCTACACCTTC
CASTSGLNYGYTF
>14|TRBV5-1|TRBJ2-7|.|.
TGCGCCAGCAGCCTGACGGGACGGCCTAACGAGCAGTACTTC
CASSLTGRPNEQYF
>15|TRBV7-2|TRBJ1-2|.|.
TGTGCCAGCAGCTTACAATCGGGATCTAACTATGGCTACACCTTC
CASSLQSGSNYGYTF
>16|TRBV9|TRBJ1-6|.|.
TGTGCCAGCAGCGCCGAGGGGGGTTACTCGAATTCACCCCTCCACTTT
CASSAEGGYSNSPLHF
>15|TRBV11-3|TRBJ2-7|.|.
TGTGCCAGCAGTCCTGGAACGGACCCTTCCTACGAGCAGTACTTC
CASSPGTDPSYEQYF
>13|TRBV5-1|TRBJ2-2|once|.
TGCGCCAGCAGCTTGGCCGACACCGGGGAGCTGTTTTTT
CASSLADTGELFF
>19|TRBV12-5|TRBJ2-6|.|.
TGTGCTAGTGGTTTGGCGACGAAATTAACCTCCTCTGGGGCCAACGTCCTGACTTTC
CASGLATKLTSSGANVLTF
>13|TRBV5-6|TRBJ2-5|once|.
TGTGCCAGCAGCCGGCTGGGCCAAGAGACCCAGTACTTC
CASSRLGQETQYF
>15|TRBV19|TRBJ2-5|.|TRBD2
TGTGCCACCCAGAAAGGCGGGGGGGTATTGGAGACCCAGTACTTC
CATQKGGGVLETQYF
>13|TRBV2|TRBJ1-2|.|.
TGTGCCAGCAGTGAACGGGCCAACTATGGCTACACCTTC
CASSERANYGYTF
>15|TRBV5-1|TRBJ2-2|.|.
TGCGCCAGCAGCCCAGGACATGCCCGGTCCGGGGAGCTGTTTTTT
CASSPGHARSGELFF
>14|TRBV30|TRBJ2-5|once|TRBD2
TGTGCCTGGAGTGTGGGGGGGAACCAAGAGACCCAGTACTTC
CAWSVGGNQETQYF
>15|TRBV9|TRBJ2-7|.|TRBD2
TGTGCCAGCAGCGTAGCAAGCGGGGAAGCCTACGAGCAGTACTTC
CASSVASGEAYEQYF
>16|TRBV24-1|TRBJ2-1|once|TRBD2
TGTGCCACCAGTGATACCAGACTAGCGGGGGAGGATGAGCAGTTCTTC
CATSDTRLAGEDEQFF
>12|TRBV4-2|TRBJ1-2|.|.
TGTGCCAGCAGCCAAGATAATCTGAGTTGGAGTTTC
CASSQDNLSWSF
>15|TRBV7-2|TRBJ2-3|.|.
TGTGCCAGCAGCCCCCAATGGGGGGGCACAGATACGCAGTATTTT
CASSPQWGGTDTQYF
>16|TRBV28|TRBJ2-5|.|TRBD2
TGTGCCAGCAGTCCAGGAGGGGCGGGGGTACAAGAGACCCAGTACTTC
CASSPGGAGVQETQYF
>18|TRBV6-2/TRBV6-3|TRBJ2-7|once|.
TGTGCCAGCAGTTACATATCAAAACGGGGAGTCTTTGTCTACGAGCAGTACTTC
CASSYISKRGVFVYEQYF
>18|TRBV30|TRBJ2-7|few|.
TGTGCCTGGAGTGGGAATATTGGGGCAGGGGTAAGGGCTTGGGAGCAGTACTTC
CAWSGNIGAGVRAWEQYF
>11|TRBV28|TRBJ2-7|.|.
TGTGCCAGCAGGAGTACGGACGAGCAGTACTTC
CASRSTDEQYF
>17|TRBV6-1|TRBJ1-2|.|TRBD1
TGTGCCAGCAGTGATTCATTTGGACAGGGGATTTTATATGGCTACACCTTC
CASSDSFGQGILYGYTF
>14|TRBV7-2|TRBJ2-6|.|.
TGTGCCAGCAGCTTGGAGTCTGGGGCCAACGTCCTGACTTTC
CASSLESGANVLTF
>15|TRBV4-1|TRBJ1-4|.|.
TGCGCCAGCAGCCAAGAAGGAGCGGGGGGGGAAAAACTGTTTTTT
CASSQEGAGGEKLFF
>15|TRBV5-1|TRBJ1-1|.|TRBD1
TGCGCCAGCGGCGAGCCGGGACAGAGGAACACTGAAGCTTTCTTT
CASGEPGQRNTEAFF
>13|TRBV2|TRBJ1-4|.|.
TGTGCCAGCGGTTGGGGAATCGGTGAAAAACTGTTTTTT
CASGWGIGEKLFF
>14|TRBV27|TRBJ1-5|.|TRBD1
TGTGCCAGCAGTCAACGGACAGGAGGCCAGCCCCAGCATTTT
CASSQRTGGQPQHF
>14|TRBV6-2/TRBV6-3|TRBJ2-3|.|TRBD2
TGTGCCAGCAGTTCAACCGCTAGCGGAGATACGCAGTATTTT
CASSSTASGDTQYF